Sequencing of this T cell receptor beta chain was carried out in a study of cytomegalovirus exposure and HLA in healthy donors. Both 60 Vbeta primers and 13 Jbeta primers went into the PCR. Sequenced by immunoSEQ multiplex PCR; TCRdb stores in-frame clones only, minus some. The sample carries about 240,000 clones, around 81% recorded once. J lost 6 bases, V lost 2 bases, and 5 bases had no gene match. The V gene's germline CDR1 is SGDLS and CDR2 YYNGEE. The CDR3 has 15 residues. The sample consisted of PBMCs. V usage is TRBV9 and J usage is TRBJ2-1, with 10 bases identical to TRBD1. The source of this sequence is an older woman in good health and CMV-seropositive. In DNA, the CDR3 is TGTGCCAGCAGCGTTCCGGGACAGGGGTTCAATGAGCAGTTCTTC. Its translation is CASSVPGQGFNEQFF.